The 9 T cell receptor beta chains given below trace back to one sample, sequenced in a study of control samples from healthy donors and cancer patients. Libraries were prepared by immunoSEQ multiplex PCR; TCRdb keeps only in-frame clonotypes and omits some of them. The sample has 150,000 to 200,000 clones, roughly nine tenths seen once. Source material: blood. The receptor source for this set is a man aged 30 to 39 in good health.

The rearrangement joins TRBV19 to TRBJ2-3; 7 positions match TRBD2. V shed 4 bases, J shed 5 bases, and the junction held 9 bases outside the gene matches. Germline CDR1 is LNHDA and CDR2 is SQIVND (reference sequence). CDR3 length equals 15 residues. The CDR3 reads CASSTLAEGRDTQYF. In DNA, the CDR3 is TGTGCCAGTAGTACCCTAGCGGAGGGGCGAGATACGCAGTATTTT.

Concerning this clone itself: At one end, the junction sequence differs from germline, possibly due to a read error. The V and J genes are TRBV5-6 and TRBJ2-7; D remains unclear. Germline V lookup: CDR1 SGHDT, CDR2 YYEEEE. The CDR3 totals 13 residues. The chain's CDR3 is CASSLSGGYEQHF. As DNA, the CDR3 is TGTGCCAGCAGCTTATCGGGTGGGTACGAGCAGCACTTC. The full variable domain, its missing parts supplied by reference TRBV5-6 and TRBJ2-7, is DAGVTQSPTHLIKTRGQQVTLRCSPKSGHDTVSWYQQALGQGPQFIFQYYEEEERQRGNFPDRFSGHQFPNYSSELNVNALLLGDSALYLCASSLSGGYEQHFGPGTRLTVT.

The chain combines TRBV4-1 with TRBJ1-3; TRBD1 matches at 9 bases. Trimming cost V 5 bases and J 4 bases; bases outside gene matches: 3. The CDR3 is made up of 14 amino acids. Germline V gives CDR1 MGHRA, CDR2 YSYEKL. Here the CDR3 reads CASSTGQGGNTIYF. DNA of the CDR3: TGCGCCAGCAGCACGGGACAGGGCGGAAACACCATATATTTT.

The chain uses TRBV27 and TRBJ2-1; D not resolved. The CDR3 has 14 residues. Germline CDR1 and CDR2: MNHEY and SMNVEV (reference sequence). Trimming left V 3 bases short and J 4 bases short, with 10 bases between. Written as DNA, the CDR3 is TGTGCCAGCAGTTTTACGTCGAAGTACAATGAGCAGTTCTTC. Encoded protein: CASSFTSKYNEQFF.

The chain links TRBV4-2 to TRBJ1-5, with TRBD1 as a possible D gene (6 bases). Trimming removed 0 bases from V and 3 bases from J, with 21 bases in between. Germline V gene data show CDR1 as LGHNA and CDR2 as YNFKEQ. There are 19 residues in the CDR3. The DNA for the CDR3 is TGTGCCAGCAGCCAAGATCCGATGACAGGCGCTTTCGACAATCAGCCCCAGCATTTT. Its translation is CASSQDPMTGAFDNQPQHF.

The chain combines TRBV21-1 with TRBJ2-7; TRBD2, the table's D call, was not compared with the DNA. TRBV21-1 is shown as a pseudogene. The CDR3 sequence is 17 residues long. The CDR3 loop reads CASSTLETSVTPYEQYF. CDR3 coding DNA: TGTGCCAGCAGCACCCTAGAAACGTCAGTCACCCCCTACGAGCAGTACTTC.

CDR3: CASSTTAEPGQGYYEQYF. The CDR3 region has the DNA TGTGCCAGTAGTACAACCGCCGAACCGGGACAGGGTTACTACGAGCAGTACTTC. The J gene is TRBJ2-7, the V gene TRBV19; 9 bases line up with TRBD1. Per germline, CDR1 LNHDA and CDR2 SQIVND (reference sequence). The CDR3 spans 18 residues. Unmatched junction bases numbered 16, after V lost 4 bases and J lost 3 bases.

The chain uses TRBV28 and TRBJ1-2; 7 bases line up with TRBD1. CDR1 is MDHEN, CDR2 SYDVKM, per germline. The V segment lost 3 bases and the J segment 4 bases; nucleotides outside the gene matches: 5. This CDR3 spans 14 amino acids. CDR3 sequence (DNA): TGTGCCAGCAGTTTGACAGGGAGCCTCTATGGCTACACCTTC. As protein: CASSLTGSLYGYTF.

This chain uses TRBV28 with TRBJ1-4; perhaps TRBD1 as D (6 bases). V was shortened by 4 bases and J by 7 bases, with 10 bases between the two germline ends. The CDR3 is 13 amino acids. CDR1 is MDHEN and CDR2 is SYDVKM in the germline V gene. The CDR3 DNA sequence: TGTGCCAGCAGTTATGGGGGGCCTGAAAAACTGTTTTTT. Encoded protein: CASSYGGPEKLFF.